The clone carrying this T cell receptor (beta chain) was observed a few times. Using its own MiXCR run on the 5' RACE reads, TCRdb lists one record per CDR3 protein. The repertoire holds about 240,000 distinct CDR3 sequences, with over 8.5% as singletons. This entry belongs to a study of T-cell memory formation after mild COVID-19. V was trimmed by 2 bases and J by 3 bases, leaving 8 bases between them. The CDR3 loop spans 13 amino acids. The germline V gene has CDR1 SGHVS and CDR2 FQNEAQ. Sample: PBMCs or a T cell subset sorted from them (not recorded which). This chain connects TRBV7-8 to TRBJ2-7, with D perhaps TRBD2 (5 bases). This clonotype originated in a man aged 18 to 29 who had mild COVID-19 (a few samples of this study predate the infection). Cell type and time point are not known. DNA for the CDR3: TGTGCCAGCAGCTTACAGGAGGTCTACGAGCAGTACGTC. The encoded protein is CASSLQEVYEQYV.